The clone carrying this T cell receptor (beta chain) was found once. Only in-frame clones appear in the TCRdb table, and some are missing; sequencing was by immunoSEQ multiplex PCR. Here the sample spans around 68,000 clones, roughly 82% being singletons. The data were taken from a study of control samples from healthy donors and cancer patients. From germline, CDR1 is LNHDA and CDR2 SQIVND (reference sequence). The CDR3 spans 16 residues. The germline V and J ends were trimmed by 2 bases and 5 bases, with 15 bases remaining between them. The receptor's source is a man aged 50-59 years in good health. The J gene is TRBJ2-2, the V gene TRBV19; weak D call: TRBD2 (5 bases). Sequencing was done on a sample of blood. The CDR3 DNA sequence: TGTGCCAGTAGTATACGTGCCCGGGGTAGAACCGGGGAGCTGTTTTTT. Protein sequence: CASSIRARGRTGELFF.